The source of this TCR beta chain is a study of memory CD4+ T cells and cytomegalovirus serostatus. Under the authors' procedure: Out-of-frame sequences were removed, leaving a few million distinct TCRbeta sequences. Sequencing used immunoSEQ multiplex PCR; TCRdb keeps in-frame clones, though not all of them. The D gene and trimming were derived from the DNA, and the V and J assignments and clone size from that table. In the table there are more than 35,000 clones, around 78% of which are singletons. The sort gate was single viable CD3+CD4+CD8-CD45RO+ cells for memory CD4+ T cells. Total CD4+ T cells were enriched by CD4 positive selection. The source material was memory CD4+ T cells from blood. This receptor was obtained from an adult in good health and CMV-seronegative.

The CDR3 loop is CASSLNTETQYF. The CDR3, as DNA: TGTGCCAGCAGCTTAAATACGGAGACCCAGTACTTC. The chain couples TRBV7-9 to TRBJ2-5; no reliable D call. Germline assignment: CDR1 SEHNR and CDR2 FQNEAQ (reference sequence). V was clipped by 2 bases and J by 5 bases, with 6 bases between them. There are 12 residues in the CDR3. The full variable domain, completed using reference TRBV7-9 and TRBJ2-5, is DTGVSQNPRHKITKRGQNVTFRCDPISEHNRLYWYRQTLGQGPEFLTYFQNEAQLEKSRLLSDRFSAERPKGSFSTLEIQRTEQGDSAMYLCASSLNTETQYFGPGTRLLVL.